A single sample is the source of the 2 T cell receptor beta chains below, sequenced in a study of T cells after yellow fever vaccination (dated by TCRdb to between 2018 and 2020). The label giving this sample's treatment or condition can be read as: live attenuated yellow fever vaccine strain. Library generation was performed with 5' RACE. TCRdb lists the instrument as Illumina HiSeq 2500. TCRdb itself trimmed the public reads at Q25 with fastp, ran MiXCR and retained productive beta chains. Each entry merges the rows of one CDR3 protein and shows their most common DNA and genes. The sample yields approximately 140,000 distinct CDR3 sequences; 7.7% were counted once. Approximately 0.67% of the sample comes from the top ten. The input for sequencing was CD4+ T cells sorted from PBMCs, taken 5 days after the yellow fever booster vaccination. The receptors stem from a man aged 30 to 39 who received the YFV17D yellow fever vaccine.

This clonotype was recorded at least ten times. The chain carries TRBV9 and TRBJ2-3; no clear D gene. Germline-derived CDR1 and CDR2 are SGDLS and YYNGEE. The CDR3 runs 13 residues. Trimming removed 0 bases at V and 4 bases at J, with 6 bases between. CDR3 nucleotide sequence: TGTGCCAGCAGCGTAGTGGGTGCAGATACGCAGTATTTT. It is translated as CASSVVGADTQYF. The complete variable domain, with remaining parts taken from reference TRBV9 and TRBJ2-3, reads DSGVTQTPKHLITATGQRVTLRCSPRSGDLSVYWYQQSLDQGLQFLIQYYNGEERAKGNILERFSAQQFPDLHSELNLSSLELGDSALYFCASSVVGADTQYFGPGTRLTVL.

This clonotype occurred many times. V gene TRBV7-9 combines with J gene TRBJ1-2; perhaps TRBD1 as D (6 bases). This CDR3 is built from 14 residues. V dropped 3 bases and J dropped 6 bases, with 14 bases sitting between them. In germline, CDR1 is SEHNR, CDR2 FQNEAQ (reference sequence). The CDR3, as DNA: TGTGCCAGCAGCTTCTTTGGGGGGGCGGATGGCTACACCTTC. Translating gives CASSFFGGADGYTF.